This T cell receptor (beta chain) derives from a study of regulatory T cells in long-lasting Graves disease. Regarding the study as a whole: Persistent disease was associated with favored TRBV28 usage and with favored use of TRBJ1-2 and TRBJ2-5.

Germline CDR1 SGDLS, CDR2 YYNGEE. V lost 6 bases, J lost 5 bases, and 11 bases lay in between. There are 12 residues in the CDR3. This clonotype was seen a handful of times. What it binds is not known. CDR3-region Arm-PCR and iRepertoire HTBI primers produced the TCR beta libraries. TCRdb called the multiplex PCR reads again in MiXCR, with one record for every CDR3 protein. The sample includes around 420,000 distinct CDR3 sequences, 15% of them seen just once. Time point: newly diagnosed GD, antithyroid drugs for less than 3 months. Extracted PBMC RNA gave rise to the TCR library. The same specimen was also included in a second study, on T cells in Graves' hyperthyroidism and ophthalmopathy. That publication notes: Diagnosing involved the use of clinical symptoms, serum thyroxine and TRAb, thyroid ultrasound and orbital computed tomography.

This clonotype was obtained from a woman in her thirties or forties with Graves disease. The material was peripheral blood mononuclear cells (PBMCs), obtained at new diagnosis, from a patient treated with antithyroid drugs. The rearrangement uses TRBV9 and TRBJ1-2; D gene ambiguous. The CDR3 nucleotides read TGTGCCAGCACCGCCTCTGTGTATGGCTACACCTTC. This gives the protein CASTASVYGYTF.